The 11 T cell receptor beta chains given below trace back to one sample, sequenced in a study of Ad26.COV2.S vaccination and SARS-CoV-2 variants. Generated by immunoSEQ multiplex PCR, the TCRdb table keeps only in-frame clones and is missing some. The sample consists of 250,000 or so clones, roughly 85% of them appearing once. Noted treatment: roughly 20 received Ad26.COV2.S at low or high dose, single or two shots; roughly five received placebo; per-sample allocation not given. Sampling was done on day 63 after the first vaccine or placebo injection. Source: peripheral blood, taken in a trial of Ad26.COV2.S vaccine versus placebo. The receptor source for this set is a person between 18 and 59 years old who received the Ad26.COV2.S COVID-19 vaccine or a placebo.

A few counts support this clone. The J gene is TRBJ1-3, the V gene TRBV18; 7 bases are a match to TRBD1. CDR1 is KGHSH and CDR2 is LQKENI in the germline V gene. V shed 4 bases, J shed 9 bases, and the junction held 6 bases outside the gene matches. The CDR3 loop spans 13 amino acids. DNA of the CDR3: TGTGCCAGCTCACGGGGGGACAGTGGCACCATATATTTT. Encoded protein: CASSRGDSGTIYF. Using reference TRBV18 and TRBJ1-3 for the parts outside the CDR3, the full variable domain is NAGVMQNPRHLVRRRGQEARLRCSPMKGHSHVYWYRQLPEEGLKFMVYLQKENIIDESGMPKERFSAEFPKEGPSILRIQQVVRGDSAAYFCASSRGDSGTIYFGEGSWLTVV.

The V gene is TRBV6-2 or TRBV6-3, the J gene TRBJ2-7, with TRBD2 identical over 13 bases. The germline CDR1 and CDR2 sequences are MNHEY and SVGEGT. V was clipped by 4 bases and J by 1 base; unmatched bases: 7. The CDR3 has 17 amino acids. The CDR3 here is CASSSSPGLAGSYEQYV. CDR3 coding DNA: TGTGCCAGCAGTTCCTCGCCGGGACTAGCGGGATCCTACGAGCAGTACGTC.

The rearrangement uses TRBV5-4 and TRBJ2-3; TRBD2 agrees at 8 bases. V shed 1 base and J 2 bases; nucleotides not matched to a gene: 12. The CDR3 runs to 18 residues. In germline, CDR1 is SGHNT, CDR2 YYREEE (reference sequence). The CDR3 DNA is TGTGCCAGCAGCTTGATGGTCAGCAGCGGGAGTACCACAGATACGCAGTATTTT. Its protein is CASSLMVSSGSTTDTQYF. The full variable domain, in which reference TRBV5-4 and TRBJ2-3 provide the parts outside the CDR3, is ETGVTQSPTHLIKTRGQQVTLRCSSQSGHNTVSWYQQALGQGPQFIFQYYREEENGRGNFPPRFSGLQFPNYSSELNVNALELDDSALYLCASSLMVSSGSTTDTQYFGPGTRLTVL.

The chain carries TRBV7-2 and TRBJ2-5; a possible D gene is TRBD2 (6 bases). CDR1 and CDR2 from the germline V gene are SGHTA and FQGNSA. Trimming removed 6 bases at V and 5 bases at J, with 16 bases between. This CDR3 region has 14 residues. The CDR3 loop is CASSADWRGETQYF. DNA for the CDR3: TGTGCCAGCAGTGCCGACTGGAGGGGCGAGACCCAGTACTTC. The full variable domain, in which reference TRBV7-2 and TRBJ2-5 provide the parts outside the CDR3, is GAGVSQSPSNKVTEKGKDVELRCDPISGHTALYWYRQSLGQGLEFLIYFQGNSAPDKSGLPSDRFSAERTGGSVSTLTIQRTQQEDSAVYLCASSADWRGETQYFGPGTRLLVL.

This CDR3 reads CAISESDRLISNEQFF. In DNA form, the CDR3 reads TGTGCCATCAGTGAGTCCGACAGGCTTATAAGCAATGAGCAGTTCTTC. This rearrangement joins TRBV10-3 to TRBJ2-1; D possibly corresponds to TRBD1 (6 bases). The ends were cut back, 0 bases at V and 6 bases at J, with 15 bases in the middle. The CDR3 runs to 16 residues. Germline V gene data show CDR1 as ENHRY and CDR2 as SYGVKD.

This clone was detected a few times. The V gene is TRBV5-8, the J gene TRBJ2-4; D may be TRBD2 (5 bases). Trimming shortened V by 6 bases and J by 8 bases, and 21 bases separated the two germline ends. Germline V gene data show CDR1 as SGHTS and CDR2 as YDEGEE. The CDR3 loop spans 15 amino acids. CDR3 residues: CASTSRWLAVHIQYF. DNA for the CDR3: TGTGCCAGCACCAGCCGCTGGCTAGCCGTCCACATTCAGTACTTC.

The V gene is TRBV6-2 or TRBV6-3, the J gene TRBJ2-5; no definite D call. CDR1 is MNHEY and CDR2 is SVGEGT in the germline V gene. This CDR3 contains 14 residues. Trimming removed 0 bases from V and 6 bases from J, with 11 bases in between. The CDR3 region has the DNA TGTGCCAGCAGTTACTCGACCGACTGGCAGACCCAGTACTTC. Amino acid sequence: CASSYSTDWQTQYF.

The chain joins TRBV6-5 to TRBJ1-1; D is uncertain. The CDR3 contains 12 residues. Germline loops: CDR1 MNHEY, CDR2 SVGAGI. V was shortened by 8 bases and J by 1 base, with 8 bases between the two germline ends. The CDR3 region is CASWRWNTEAFF. The CDR3 region has the DNA TGTGCCAGCTGGAGGTGGAACACTGAAGCTTTCTTT.

The J gene is TRBJ2-1, the V gene TRBV4-3, with 8 bases fitting TRBD2. The CDR3 is made up of 17 amino acids. The V segment lost 5 bases and the J segment 1 base; nucleotides outside the gene matches: 10. Germline values: CDR1 LGHNA, CDR2 YSLEER. The chain's CDR3 is CASSSQAAGVSYNEQFF. CDR3 DNA sequence: TGCGCCAGCAGCTCCCAGGCAGCGGGGGTATCCTACAATGAGCAGTTCTTC.

A single count supports this clone. The V gene is TRBV7-2, the J gene TRBJ2-7; TRBD2 matches at 8 bases. The CDR3 covers 16 residues. Germline CDR1 SGHTA, CDR2 FQGNSA. V lost 6 bases and J lost 0; bases outside the gene matches: 10. CDR3: CASSLGLAGSSYEQYF. For the CDR3, the DNA is TGTGCCAGCAGTCTCGGGTTAGCGGGAAGCTCCTACGAGCAGTACTTC.

V gene TRBV4-2 combines with J gene TRBJ2-1; D call uncertain. Per the germline V gene, CDR1 is LGHNA and CDR2 is YNFKEQ. Trimming shortened V by 2 bases and J by 0 bases, and 17 bases separated the two germline ends. The CDR3 totals 18 residues. The CDR3 region has the DNA TGTGCCAGCAGCCAAACCCTACAGCGACTGGGCTCCTACAATGAGCAGTTCTTC. This codes for CASSQTLQRLGSYNEQFF.